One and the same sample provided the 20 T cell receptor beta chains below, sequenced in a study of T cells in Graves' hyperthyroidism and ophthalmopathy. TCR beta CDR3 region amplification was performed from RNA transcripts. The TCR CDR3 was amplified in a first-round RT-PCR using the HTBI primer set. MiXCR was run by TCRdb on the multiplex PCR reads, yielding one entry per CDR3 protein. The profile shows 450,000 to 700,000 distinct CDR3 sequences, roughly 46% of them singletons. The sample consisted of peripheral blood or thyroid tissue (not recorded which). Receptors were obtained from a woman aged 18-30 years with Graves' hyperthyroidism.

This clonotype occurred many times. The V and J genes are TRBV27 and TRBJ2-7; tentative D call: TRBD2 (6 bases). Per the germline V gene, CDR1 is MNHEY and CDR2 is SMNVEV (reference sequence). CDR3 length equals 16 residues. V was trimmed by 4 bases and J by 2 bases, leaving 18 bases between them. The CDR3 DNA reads TGTGCCAGCAGTTCCGGGAGCACCCTGGTCCCCTACGAGCAGTACTTC. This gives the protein CASSSGSTLVPYEQYF.

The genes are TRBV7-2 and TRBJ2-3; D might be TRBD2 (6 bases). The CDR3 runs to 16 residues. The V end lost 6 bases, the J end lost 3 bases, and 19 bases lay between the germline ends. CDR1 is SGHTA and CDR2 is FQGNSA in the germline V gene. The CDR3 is CASRSDGGVGTDTQYF. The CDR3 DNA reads TGTGCCAGCAGGAGTGACGGGGGAGTTGGAACAGATACGCAGTATTTT.

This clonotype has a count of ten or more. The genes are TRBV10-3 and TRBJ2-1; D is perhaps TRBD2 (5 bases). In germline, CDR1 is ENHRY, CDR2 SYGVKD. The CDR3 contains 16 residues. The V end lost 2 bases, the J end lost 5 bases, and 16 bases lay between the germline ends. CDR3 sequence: CAISEGVAKKNNEQFF. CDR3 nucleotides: TGTGCCATCAGTGAGGGGGTAGCGAAGAAGAACAATGAGCAGTTCTTC.

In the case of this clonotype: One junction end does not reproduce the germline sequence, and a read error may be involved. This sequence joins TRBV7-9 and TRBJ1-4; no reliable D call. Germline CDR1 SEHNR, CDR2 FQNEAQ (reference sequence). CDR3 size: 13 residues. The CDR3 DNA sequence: TGTGCAAGCAAGGGCGAGAATAATGAAAAACTGTTTTTT. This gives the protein CASKGENNEKLFF.

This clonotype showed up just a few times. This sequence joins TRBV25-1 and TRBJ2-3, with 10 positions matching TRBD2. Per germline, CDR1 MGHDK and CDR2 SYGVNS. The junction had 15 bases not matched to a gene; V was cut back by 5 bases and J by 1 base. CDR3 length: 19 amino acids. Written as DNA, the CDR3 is TGTGCCAGCAGTCGTTCGCTCGCGCTAGCGGGAGACGGCACAGATACGCAGTATTTT. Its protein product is CASSRSLALAGDGTDTQYF.

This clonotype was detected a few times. CDR3 protein: CSAREPGYSNQPQHF. The CDR3 DNA follows: TGCAGTGCTCGGGAACCGGGATATAGCAATCAGCCCCAGCATTTT. The chain uses TRBV20-1 and TRBJ1-5, with no clear D. This CDR3 spans 15 amino acids. CDR1 is DFQATT, CDR2 SNEGSKA, per germline (reference sequence). The V and J ends lost 5 bases and 0 bases respectively, with 14 bases between them.

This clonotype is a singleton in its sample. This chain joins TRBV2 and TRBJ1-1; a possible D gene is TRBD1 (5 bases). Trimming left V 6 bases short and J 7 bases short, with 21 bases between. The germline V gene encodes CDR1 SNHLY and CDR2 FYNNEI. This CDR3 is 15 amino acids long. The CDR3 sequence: CASRTQGPFYNEAFF. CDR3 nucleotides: TGTGCCAGCAGAACCCAGGGACCGTTCTACAATGAAGCTTTCTTT.

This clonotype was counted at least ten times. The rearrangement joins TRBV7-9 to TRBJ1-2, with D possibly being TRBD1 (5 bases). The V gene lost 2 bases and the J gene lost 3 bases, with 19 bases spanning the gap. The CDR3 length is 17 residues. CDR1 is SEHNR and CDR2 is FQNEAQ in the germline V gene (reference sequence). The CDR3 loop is CASSLLKVGGMYYGYTF. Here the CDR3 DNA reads TGTGCCAGCAGCTTACTCAAAGTTGGGGGGATGTACTATGGCTACACCTTC.

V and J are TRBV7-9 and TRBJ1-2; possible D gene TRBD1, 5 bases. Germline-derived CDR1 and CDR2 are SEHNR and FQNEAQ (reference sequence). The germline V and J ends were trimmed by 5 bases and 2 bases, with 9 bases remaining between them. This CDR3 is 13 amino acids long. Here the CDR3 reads CASSVRGNYGYTF. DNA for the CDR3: TGTGCCAGCAGCGTAAGGGGCAACTATGGCTACACCTTC.

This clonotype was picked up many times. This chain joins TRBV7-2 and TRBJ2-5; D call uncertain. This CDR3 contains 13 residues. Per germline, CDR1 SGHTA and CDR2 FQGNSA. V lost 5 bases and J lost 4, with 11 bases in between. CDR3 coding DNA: TGTGCCAGCAGCACGCCGGGCCGAGAGACCCAGTACTTC. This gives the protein CASSTPGRETQYF.

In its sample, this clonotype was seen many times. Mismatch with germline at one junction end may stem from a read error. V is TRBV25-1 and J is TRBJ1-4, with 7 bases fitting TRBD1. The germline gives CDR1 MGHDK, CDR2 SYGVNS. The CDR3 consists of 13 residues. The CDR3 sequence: CASSAPGTETPVF. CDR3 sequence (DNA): TGTGCCAGCAGTGCTCCCGGGACAGAAACCCCGGTTTTT.

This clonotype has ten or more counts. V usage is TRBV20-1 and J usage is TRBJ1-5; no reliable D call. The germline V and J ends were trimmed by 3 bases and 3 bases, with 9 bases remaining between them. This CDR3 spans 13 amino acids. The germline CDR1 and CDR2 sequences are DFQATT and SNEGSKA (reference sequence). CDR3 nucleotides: TGCAGTGCTAGGGTAGAACCCAATCAGCCCCAGCATTTT. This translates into CSARVEPNQPQHF.

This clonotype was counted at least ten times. The CDR3 sequence is CSVQLGGSGNQPQHF. The DNA for the CDR3 is TGCAGCGTTCAACTAGGGGGCTCTGGGAATCAGCCCCAGCATTTT. V usage is TRBV29-1 and J usage is TRBJ1-5, with 7 bases matching TRBD1. V lost 5 bases and J lost 4; bases outside the gene matches: 11. The germline V gene encodes CDR1 SQVTM and CDR2 ANQGSEA. The CDR3 runs to 15 residues. The full variable domain, rest sourced from reference TRBV29-1 and TRBJ1-5, is SAVISQKPSRDICQRGTSLTIQCQVDSQVTMMFWYRQQPGQSLTLIATANQGSEATYESGFVIDKFPISRPNLTFSTLTVSNMSPEDSSIYLCSVQLGGSGNQPQHFGDGTRLSIL.

The CDR3 sequence: CASSYSGRGPEQYF. CDR3 DNA: TGTGCCAGCAGTTACTCAGGCAGGGGGCCCGAGCAGTACTTC. The V call is TRBV6-5, the J call TRBJ2-7, with TRBD1 matching over 8 bases. The CDR3 has 14 residues. The J segment lost 6 bases and the V segment lost 0 bases, leaving 4 bases of the junction unmatched. The germline CDR1 and CDR2 sequences are MNHEY and SVGAGI.

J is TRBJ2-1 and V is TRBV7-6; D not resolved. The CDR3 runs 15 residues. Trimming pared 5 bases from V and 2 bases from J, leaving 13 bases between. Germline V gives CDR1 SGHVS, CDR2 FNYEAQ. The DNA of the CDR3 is TGTGCCAGCAGCGATCAAGCAGGCCCCTACAATGAGCAGTTCTTC. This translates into CASSDQAGPYNEQFF.

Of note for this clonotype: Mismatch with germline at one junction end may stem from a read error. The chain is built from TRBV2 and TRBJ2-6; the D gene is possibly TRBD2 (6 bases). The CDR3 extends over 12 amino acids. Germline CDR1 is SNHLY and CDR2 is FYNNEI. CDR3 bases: TGTGCCAGCGAAACCGGGGGCAACGTCCTGACTTTC. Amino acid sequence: CASETGGNVLTF.

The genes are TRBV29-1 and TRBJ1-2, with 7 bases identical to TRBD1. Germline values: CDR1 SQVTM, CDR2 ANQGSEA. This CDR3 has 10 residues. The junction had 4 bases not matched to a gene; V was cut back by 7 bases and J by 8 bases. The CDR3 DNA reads TGCAGCGGCCAGACAGGGGGCTACACCTTC. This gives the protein CSGQTGGYTF. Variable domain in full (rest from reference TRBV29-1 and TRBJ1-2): SAVISQKPSRDICQRGTSLTIQCQVDSQVTMMFWYRQQPGQSLTLIATANQGSEATYESGFVIDKFPISRPNLTFSTLTVSNMSPEDSSIYLCSGQTGGYTFGSGTRLTVV.

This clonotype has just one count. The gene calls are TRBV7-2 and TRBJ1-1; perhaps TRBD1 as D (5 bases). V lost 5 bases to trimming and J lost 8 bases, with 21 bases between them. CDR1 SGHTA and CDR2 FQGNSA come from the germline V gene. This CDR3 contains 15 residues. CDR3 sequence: CASSRTGTTVTEAFF. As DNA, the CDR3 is TGTGCCAGCAGCCGAACCGGGACGACCGTCACAGAAGCTTTCTTT. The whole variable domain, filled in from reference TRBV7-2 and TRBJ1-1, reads GAGVSQSPSNKVTEKGKDVELRCDPISGHTALYWYRQSLGQGLEFLIYFQGNSAPDKSGLPSDRFSAERTGGSVSTLTIQRTQQEDSAVYLCASSRTGTTVTEAFFGQGTRLTVV.

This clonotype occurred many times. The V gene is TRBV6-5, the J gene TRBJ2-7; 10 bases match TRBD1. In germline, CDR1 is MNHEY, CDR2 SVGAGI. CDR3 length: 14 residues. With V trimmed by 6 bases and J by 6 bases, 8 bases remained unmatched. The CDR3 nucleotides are TGTGCCAGCAGCCTCCGGGACAGGGGTACCGAGCAGTACTTC. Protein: CASSLRDRGTEQYF.

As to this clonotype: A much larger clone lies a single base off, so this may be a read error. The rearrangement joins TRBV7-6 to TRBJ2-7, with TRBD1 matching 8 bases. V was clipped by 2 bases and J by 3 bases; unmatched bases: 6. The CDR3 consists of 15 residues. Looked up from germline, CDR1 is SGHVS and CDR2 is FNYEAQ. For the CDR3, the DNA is TGTGCCAGCAGCTTAACCCCGACAGGGGACTACGAGCAGTACTTC. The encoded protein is CASSLTPTGDYEQYF.